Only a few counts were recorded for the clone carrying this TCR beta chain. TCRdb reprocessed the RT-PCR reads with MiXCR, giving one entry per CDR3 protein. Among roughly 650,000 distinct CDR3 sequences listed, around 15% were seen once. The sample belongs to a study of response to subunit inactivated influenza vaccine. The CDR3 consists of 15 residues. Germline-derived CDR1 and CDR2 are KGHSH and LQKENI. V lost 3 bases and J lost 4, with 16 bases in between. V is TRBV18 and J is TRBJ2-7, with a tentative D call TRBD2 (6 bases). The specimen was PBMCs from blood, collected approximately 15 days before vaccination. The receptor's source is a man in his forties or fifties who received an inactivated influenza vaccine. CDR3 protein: CASSPGTGRWYEQYF. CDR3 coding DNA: TGTGCCAGCTCACCCGGGACTGGCCGCTGGTACGAGCAGTACTTC.